This T cell receptor (beta chain) is drawn from a study of T cell responses to AZD1222 COVID-19 vaccine. Study-wide results and limits: Just six AZD1222 recipients were seropositive at baseline. Along spike, vaccine-associated CD4 TCRs were found throughout, with dominance at 160-218 and 743-854. Nearly half of the spike-specific TCRs reportedly recognize variant regions that carry no mutations.

The V segment lost 3 bases and the J segment 3 bases; nucleotides outside the gene matches: 10. Germline V gives CDR1 SGDLS, CDR2 YYNGEE. This CDR3 region has 16 residues. Sequencing was performed with immunoSEQ multiplex PCR; in TCRdb, only in-frame clones are kept and a portion is missing. The sample holds 130,000 or so clones, around 94% seen once. With regard to this clone: Its antigen remains unidentified.

This sequence was found in an adult in good health. This rearrangement joins TRBV9 to TRBJ1-2; 8 bases match TRBD1. The sequenced sample was peripheral blood, obtained on day 0 of AZD1222 vaccination. The CDR3 DNA reads as TGTGCCAGCAGCGCAGATTGGGGGGACAGGTACTATGGCTACACCTTC. Its translation: CASSADWGDRYYGYTF.